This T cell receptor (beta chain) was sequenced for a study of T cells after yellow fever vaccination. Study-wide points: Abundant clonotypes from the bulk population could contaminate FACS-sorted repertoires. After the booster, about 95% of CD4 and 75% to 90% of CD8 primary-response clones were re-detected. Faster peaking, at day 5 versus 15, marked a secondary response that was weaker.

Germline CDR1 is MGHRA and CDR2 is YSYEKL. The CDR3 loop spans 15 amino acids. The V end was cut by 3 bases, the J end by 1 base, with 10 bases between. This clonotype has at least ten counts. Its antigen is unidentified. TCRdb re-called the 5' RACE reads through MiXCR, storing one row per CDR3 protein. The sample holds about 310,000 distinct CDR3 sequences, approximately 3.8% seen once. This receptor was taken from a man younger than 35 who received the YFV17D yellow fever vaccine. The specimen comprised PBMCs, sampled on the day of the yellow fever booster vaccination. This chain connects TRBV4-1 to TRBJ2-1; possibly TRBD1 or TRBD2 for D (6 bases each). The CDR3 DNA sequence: TGCGCCAGCAGCCATCAAGGGGGGTCCTACAATGAGCAGTTCTTC. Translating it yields CASSHQGGSYNEQFF.